One and the same sample provided the 32 T cell receptor beta chains below, sequenced in a study of beta chain features in type 1 diabetes (dated by TCRdb to 2017 to 2018). Library generation was performed with the immunoSEQ multiplex PCR assay. The High Capacity cDNA Reverse Transcription Kit was used to reverse transcribe all of the isolated RNA, meaning that expressed TCRB transcripts were what got sequenced. TCRdb carries this immuneACCESS record with in-frame sequences only. Its versions omit some clonotypes, under half of them owing to an unresolved V gene in the studies checked, with the rest unexplained. For this sample the table gives 600,000 to 650,000 clones, of which 15% were detected only once. The ten largest clones capture more than 0.08% of the sample. The sequenced material came from naive CD4+ T cells from blood. Interpreted using the paper, the cell subset or site label stands for: true naive CD4+ T cells. These receptors were taken from a man in his late teens or twenties in good health.

This clone came up a few times. The chain carries TRBV28 and TRBJ1-2, with 7 bases identical to TRBD1. V was pared by 5 bases and J by 2 bases, with 5 bases of the junction left unmatched. This CDR3 comprises 14 residues. Germline assignment: CDR1 MDHEN and CDR2 SYDVKM. The CDR3 DNA is TGTGCCAGCAGTCTGGTGACAGGGAACTATGGCTACACCTTC. Residues: CASSLVTGNYGYTF.

V gene TRBV5-6 combines with J gene TRBJ2-4; D ambiguous. This CDR3 spans 15 amino acids. Deletions cut 1 base from V and 0 bases from J, with 8 bases between. Germline-derived CDR1 and CDR2 are SGHDT and YYEEEE. The CDR3 loop is CASSLRSLAKNIQYF. The CDR3 coding sequence is TGTGCCAGCAGCTTGAGATCCTTAGCCAAAAACATTCAGTACTTC. Supplemented by reference TRBV5-6 and TRBJ2-4, the full variable domain reads DAGVTQSPTHLIKTRGQQVTLRCSPKSGHDTVSWYQQALGQGPQFIFQYYEEEERQRGNFPDRFSGHQFPNYSSELNVNALLLGDSALYLCASSLRSLAKNIQYFGAGTRLSVL.

This rearrangement joins TRBV28 to TRBJ2-7; D ambiguous. CDR3 length equals 14 residues. The germline V gene encodes CDR1 MDHEN and CDR2 SYDVKM. With 2 bases removed from V and 7 bases from J, the gap between germline ends came to 15 bases. CDR3 sequence (DNA): TGTGCCAGCAGTTTACCGGTAGGGTGGGAAGAGCAGTACTTC. Its protein is CASSLPVGWEEQYF.

This chain connects TRBV27 to TRBJ2-1, with a possible D match to TRBD2 (6 bases). The germline V and J ends were trimmed by 2 bases and 3 bases, with 11 bases remaining between them. The CDR3 extends over 15 amino acids. Germline V gene sequence: CDR1 MNHEY, CDR2 SMNVEV (reference sequence). The CDR3 reads CASSLSQGLYNEQFF. The CDR3 coding sequence is TGTGCCAGCAGTTTAAGTCAGGGACTCTACAATGAGCAGTTCTTC.

The chain recombines TRBV7-2 with TRBJ2-2; D is possibly TRBD2 (5 bases). Germline V gives CDR1 SGHTA, CDR2 FQGNSA. This CDR3 spans 15 amino acids. Trimming took off 5 bases at V and 4 bases at J, with 14 bases between the two ends. CDR3 sequence reads: CASSQTGGGTGELFF. The DNA for the CDR3 is TGTGCCAGCAGCCAAACTGGAGGAGGCACCGGGGAGCTGTTTTTT.

The chain carries TRBV9 and TRBJ2-1; no clear D. The CDR3 runs to 14 residues. Germline CDR1 SGDLS, CDR2 YYNGEE. Trimming pared 0 bases from V and 8 bases from J, leaving 12 bases between. The CDR3 sequence is CASSVVLQTYEQFF. CDR3 in DNA: TGTGCCAGCAGCGTAGTCTTACAGACCTATGAGCAGTTCTTC.

This clone occurred a few times. The J gene is TRBJ2-3, the V gene TRBV29-1; no definite D call. Germline V lookup: CDR1 SQVTM, CDR2 ANQGSEA. V shed 1 base and J shed 1 base, with 15 bases lying between them. The CDR3 covers 16 residues. The CDR3 bases are TGCAGCGTTGAAGGGATTAGGTTCTTGCGCACAGATACGCAGTATTTT. This gives the protein CSVEGIRFLRTDTQYF.

The rearrangement joins TRBV20-1 to TRBJ2-2; unclear D gene. Germline CDR1 is DFQATT and CDR2 is SNEGSKA (reference sequence). With 8 bases removed from V and 3 bases from J, the gap between germline ends came to 7 bases. The length of the CDR3 is 11 residues. The CDR3 region is CSTGYTGELFF. The CDR3, as DNA: TGCAGTACCGGATACACCGGGGAGCTGTTTTTT.

The V gene is TRBV7-8, the J gene TRBJ1-5, with 10 bases lining up with TRBD1. The ends lost 6 bases at V and 6 bases at J; junction bases unmatched: 5. The CDR3 covers 14 residues. The germline gives CDR1 SGHVS, CDR2 FQNEAQ. CDR3 nucleotide sequence: TGTGCCAGCAGGCCGGACAGGGGGTTTCAGCCCCAGCATTTT. Residues: CASRPDRGFQPQHF.

This clone was seen more than once but under ten times. This CDR3 is CAWNQDGSQPQHF. CDR3 DNA sequence: TGTGCCTGGAATCAAGATGGGTCTCAGCCCCAGCATTTT. The J gene is TRBJ1-5, the V gene TRBV30; D remains ambiguous. V lost 4 bases and J lost 6, with 13 bases in between. Germline-derived CDR1 and CDR2 are GTSNPN and SVGIG (reference sequence). The CDR3 runs to 13 residues.

This chain uses TRBV9 with TRBJ1-6; TRBD1 might be the D (5 bases). The V gene lost 3 bases and the J gene lost 3 bases, with 13 bases spanning the gap. Germline-derived CDR1 and CDR2 are SGDLS and YYNGEE. The CDR3 sequence is 16 residues long. In DNA, the CDR3 is TGTGCCAGCAGCGCCGGGGGTTGGGACTATAATTCACCCCTCCACTTT. Its protein is CASSAGGWDYNSPLHF.

The chain is built from TRBV30 and TRBJ1-2; possibly TRBD1 for D (6 bases). Germline CDR1 reads GTSNPN; CDR2 reads SVGIG (reference sequence). Trimming left V 1 base short and J 5 bases short, with 11 bases between. CDR3 length: 13 amino acids. CDR3 sequence: CAWSAGVGYGYTF. As DNA, the CDR3 is TGTGCCTGGAGTGCAGGGGTTGGGTATGGCTACACCTTC.

V gene TRBV5-4 combines with J gene TRBJ2-3, with unresolved D. This CDR3 is built from 14 residues. V was pared by 5 bases and J by 2 bases, with 12 bases between. Germline V gene data show CDR1 as SGHNT and CDR2 as YYREEE (reference sequence). In DNA, the CDR3 is TGTGCCAGCAGGGCAACAGCTATCACAGATACGCAGTATTTT. Its protein product is CASRATAITDTQYF.

This clone was observed a few times. This chain joins TRBV27 and TRBJ2-7, with 10 bases fitting TRBD2. The CDR3 is 16 residues long. V dropped 5 bases and J dropped 0; count of bases not matched to a gene: 7. The germline CDR1 and CDR2 sequences are MNHEY and SMNVEV (reference sequence). In DNA form, the CDR3 reads TGTGCCAGCAGTCCCGGGACTAGCGATATCTCCTACGAGCAGTACTTC. Its translation: CASSPGTSDISYEQYF.

This clone appeared a few times. V usage is TRBV2 and J usage is TRBJ1-5; 7 nucleotides agree with TRBD1. The CDR3 has 16 amino acids. Germline V gene lookup returns CDR1 SNHLY and CDR2 FYNNEI. Losses at the gene ends were 5 bases for V and 3 bases for J; bases not matched to a gene: 10. In DNA form, the CDR3 reads TGTGCCAGCAGTCCTCAGGGGGTCCTTAACAATCAGCCCCAGCATTTT. Encoded protein: CASSPQGVLNNQPQHF.

The CDR3 DNA sequence: TGTGCCAGCAGCTGGGACAGGGGGAAAGAGACCCAGTACTTC. This translates into CASSWDRGKETQYF. The rearrangement uses TRBV7-2 and TRBJ2-5; 11 bases are a match to TRBD1. CDR1 is SGHTA, CDR2 FQGNSA, per germline. Unmatched junction bases numbered 1, after V lost 4 bases and J lost 3 bases. CDR3 size: 14 residues.

This clone appeared a few times. The V gene is TRBV7-2, the J gene TRBJ2-3, with TRBD1 identical over 7 bases. This CDR3 comprises 15 residues. The V and J ends lost 4 bases and 5 bases, in that order; junction bases with no gene match: 9. Germline V lookup: CDR1 SGHTA, CDR2 FQGNSA. DNA for the CDR3: TGTGCCAGCAGCTCCTACCAGGGGGTGATAGATACGCAGTATTTT. Translating it yields CASSSYQGVIDTQYF.

The chain has TRBV6-6 and TRBJ1-2; D might be TRBD1 (5 bases). In germline, CDR1 is MNHNY, CDR2 SVGAGI (reference sequence). Trimming stripped 7 bases from V and 2 bases from J, with 14 bases between. There are 14 residues in the CDR3. The CDR3, as DNA: TGTGCCAGCACCAAACCGGGGCCAAACTATGGCTACACCTTC. Protein: CASTKPGPNYGYTF.

This clone showed up just a few times. V and J are TRBV4-3 and TRBJ2-7; weak D call: TRBD2 (5 bases). CDR3 length: 14 amino acids. The germline V gene encodes CDR1 LGHNA and CDR2 YSLEER. V gave up 4 bases and J gave up 3 bases, with 13 bases separating them. CDR3 region: CASSLGSGIYEQYF. CDR3 sequence (DNA): TGCGCCAGCAGCCTCGGATCGGGGATCTACGAGCAGTACTTC.

This clone was picked up a small number of times. The chain combines TRBV5-1 with TRBJ2-3; no clear D gene. CDR1 and CDR2 from the germline V gene are SGHRS and YFSETQ. The CDR3 totals 13 residues. Trimming removed 3 bases at V and 2 bases at J, with 7 bases between. The CDR3 spells CASSSQDTDTQYF. CDR3 in DNA: TGCGCCAGCAGCTCGCAGGACACAGATACGCAGTATTTT.

This clone was seen a handful of times. The chain carries TRBV18 and TRBJ2-2; D remains ambiguous. Germline loops: CDR1 KGHSH, CDR2 LQKENI. The CDR3 sequence is 13 residues long. Between the trimmed V and J ends, which lost 6 bases and 1 base, there was a span of 6 bases. In nucleotides, the CDR3 is TGTGCCAGCTCGATCCAGAACACCGGGGAGCTGTTTTTT. Protein product: CASSIQNTGELFF.

This clone was picked up a small number of times. The gene calls are TRBV5-1 and TRBJ2-5; 7 bases align to TRBD1. The junction had 3 bases not matched to a gene; V was cut back by 0 bases and J by 1 base. Per the germline V gene, CDR1 is SGHRS and CDR2 is YFSETQ. CDR3 length: 15 amino acids. The CDR3 nucleotides read TGCGCCAGCAGCTTGGACTACAGGGGCCAAGAGACCCAGTACTTC. Residues: CASSLDYRGQETQYF.

V gene TRBV14 combines with J gene TRBJ1-4, with TRBD1 matching 8 bases. The CDR3 runs 16 residues. J lost 8 bases, V lost 5 bases, and 13 bases had no gene match. Germline CDR1 is SGHDN and CDR2 is FVKESK. The CDR3 region has the DNA TGTGCCAGCAGCGAGCTAAGGACAGGGTTTTTGGAAAAACTGTTTTTT. Translating it yields CASSELRTGFLEKLFF.

This sequence joins TRBV5-4 and TRBJ1-1; D is unresolved. Germline lookup yields CDR1 SGHNT and CDR2 YYREEE (reference sequence). The V end was cut by 0 bases, the J end by 10 bases, with 10 bases between. The CDR3 runs to 12 residues. CDR3 DNA sequence: TGTGCCAGCAGCTTGGAGGGTGTTGGAGCTTTCTTT. Amino acids: CASSLEGVGAFF. Using reference TRBV5-4 and TRBJ1-1 for the parts outside the CDR3, the full variable domain is ETGVTQSPTHLIKTRGQQVTLRCSSQSGHNTVSWYQQALGQGPQFIFQYYREEENGRGNFPPRFSGLQFPNYSSELNVNALELDDSALYLCASSLEGVGAFFGQGTRLTVV.

CDR3 bases: TGTGCCAGCAGCCCCCAAACCTCTGGGGCCAACGTCCTGACTTTC. Its translation: CASSPQTSGANVLTF. This chain links TRBV2 with TRBJ2-6; no clear D. Trimming pared 6 bases from V and 0 bases from J, leaving 9 bases between. The CDR3 covers 15 residues. Germline V gives CDR1 SNHLY, CDR2 FYNNEI.

This clone has more than one count but fewer than ten. The genes are TRBV4-3 and TRBJ1-5; D is unresolved. V was shortened by 0 bases and J by 11 bases, with 17 bases between the two germline ends. This CDR3 contains 15 residues. Germline assignment: CDR1 LGHNA and CDR2 YSLEER. This CDR3 is CASSQDLYRPGTQHF. In nucleotides, the CDR3 is TGCGCCAGCAGCCAAGATCTCTACAGACCGGGGACCCAGCATTTT.

Only a few counts were recorded for this clone. The chain uses TRBV4-2 and TRBJ1-6; a possible D gene is TRBD1 (5 bases). This CDR3 region has 17 residues. CDR1 LGHNA and CDR2 YNFKEQ come from the germline V gene. Deletions cut 0 bases from V and 3 bases from J, with 12 bases between. CDR3 loop: CASSQDVWQGYNSPLHF. The CDR3, as DNA: TGTGCCAGCAGCCAAGATGTTTGGCAGGGCTATAATTCACCCCTCCACTTT.

The V call is TRBV7-9, the J call TRBJ1-4; D remains unclear. Germline V CDR1 and CDR2: SEHNR, FQNEAQ (reference sequence). Trimming cost V 0 bases and J 4 bases, with 9 bases left between them. This CDR3 has 15 residues. CDR3 in amino acids: CASSLASPVNEKLFF. CDR3 in DNA: TGTGCCAGCAGCTTAGCTTCCCCGGTTAATGAAAAACTGTTTTTT.

The sample holds a few counts of this clone. The chain couples TRBV13 to TRBJ2-2, with a possible D match to TRBD1 (6 bases). Germline lookup yields CDR1 PRHDT and CDR2 FYEKMQ (reference sequence). The CDR3 has 17 residues. V was pared by 2 bases and J by 7 bases, with 20 bases between. The CDR3, as DNA: TGTGCCAGCAGCTTACAGTATATTACAGGGTACCACGGGGAGCTGTTTTTT. Translating it yields CASSLQYITGYHGELFF. Using reference TRBV13 and TRBJ2-2 for the parts outside the CDR3, the full variable domain is AAGVIQSPRHLIKEKRETATLKCYPIPRHDTVYWYQQGPGQDPQFLISFYEKMQSDKGSIPDRFSAQQFSDYHSELNMSSLELGDSALYFCASSLQYITGYHGELFFGEGSRLTVL.

The rearrangement links TRBV20-1 to TRBJ2-5; D might be TRBD2 (5 bases). The CDR3 totals 11 residues. Between the trimmed V and J ends, which lost 8 bases and 1 base, there was a span of 8 bases. The V gene's germline CDR1 is DFQATT and CDR2 SNEGSKA (reference sequence). The chain's CDR3 is CSPLAQETQYF. The DNA of the CDR3 is TGCAGTCCCCTAGCCCAAGAGACCCAGTACTTC.

There are a few counts of this clone. V is TRBV7-3 and J is TRBJ2-1, with TRBD2 matching 13 bases. The CDR3 extends over 15 amino acids. Trimming cost V 5 bases and J 9 bases; bases outside gene matches: 7. The germline gives CDR1 SGHTA, CDR2 FQGTGA. CDR3 sequence reads: CASSGTSGKYGEQFF. The CDR3 region has the DNA TGTGCCAGCAGCGGGACTAGCGGGAAATATGGTGAGCAGTTCTTC.

A few counts support this clone. The chain combines TRBV4-2 with TRBJ2-7; the D call may be TRBD1 or TRBD2 (5 bases each). The CDR3 is made up of 14 amino acids. V was pared by 2 bases and J by 0 bases, with 8 bases between. Germline V lookup: CDR1 LGHNA, CDR2 YNFKEQ. The CDR3 coding sequence is TGTGCCAGCAGCCAATTGGGGGTCTCCTACGAGCAGTACTTC. Translation: CASSQLGVSYEQYF.